The 19 T cell receptor beta chains below come from one sample, sequenced in a study of control samples from healthy donors and cancer patients. Method: immunoSEQ multiplex PCR; TCRdb's copy keeps in-frame clones and lacks some. The table lists 95,000 to 130,000 clones, over 90% of them singletons. Sequenced sample: blood. All receptors come from a man between 25 and 39 years old in good health.

This rearrangement joins TRBV14 to TRBJ1-3, with D hard to call. CDR3 size: 13 residues. Trimming stripped 4 bases from V and 2 bases from J, with 6 bases between. Germline CDR1 SGHDN, CDR2 FVKESK. The CDR3 loop reads CASSPGTGNTIYF. The CDR3 nucleotides are TGTGCCAGCAGCCCAGGTACTGGAAACACCATATATTTT.

The genes are TRBV3-1 (or the pseudogene TRBV3-2) and TRBJ2-7; D is perhaps TRBD2 (6 bases). The CDR3 has 16 residues. Per the germline V gene, CDR1 is LGHDT and CDR2 is YNNKEL (reference sequence). V shed 4 bases and J shed 2 bases, with 18 bases lying between them. Here the CDR3 DNA reads TGTGCCAGCAGCCCCGGCGGTGCGGGGTTAACCTACGAGCAGTACTTC. Translated, it gives CASSPGGAGLTYEQYF.

The chain combines TRBV5-1 with TRBJ1-3; D gene ambiguous. The CDR3 consists of 15 residues. Germline V gene lookup returns CDR1 SGHRS and CDR2 YFSETQ. V dropped 0 bases and J dropped 2 bases, with 9 bases sitting between them. CDR3 coding DNA: TGCGCCAGCAGCTTGGACAGATCGCCTGGAAACACCATATATTTT. Translation: CASSLDRSPGNTIYF.

The chain couples TRBV6-5 to TRBJ2-7; D may be TRBD1 (5 bases). In germline, CDR1 is MNHEY, CDR2 SVGAGI. This CDR3 comprises 15 residues. Trimming stripped 6 bases from V and 0 bases from J, with 15 bases between. In nucleotides, the CDR3 is TGTGCCAGCAGACTCACCTTGACAGCCTCCTACGAGCAGTACTTC. This translates into CASRLTLTASYEQYF.

The rearrangement links TRBV4-2 to TRBJ2-3; 12 bases map to TRBD2. Germline CDR1 is LGHNA and CDR2 is YNFKEQ. The length of the CDR3 is 15 residues. V trimming: 2 bases; J trimming: 7 bases; junction bases outside the gene matches: 4. The CDR3 sequence: CASSQPSGGAYTQYF. The CDR3 bases are TGTGCCAGCAGCCAACCTAGCGGGGGGGCGTATACGCAGTATTTT.

The gene calls are TRBV5-1 and TRBJ1-2; 9 bases align to TRBD1. Trimming at V came to 3 bases and at J to 4 bases, leaving 10 bases not matched to a gene. Germline V gene lookup returns CDR1 SGHRS and CDR2 YFSETQ. The CDR3 spans 16 residues. The CDR3 here is CASSSDVTGGGYGYTF. CDR3 sequence (DNA): TGCGCCAGCAGCTCAGATGTTACAGGGGGCGGCTATGGCTACACCTTC.

This rearrangement joins TRBV12-3 or TRBV12-4 to TRBJ1-1; a weak D match, TRBD1 (6 bases). Trimming removed 6 bases at V and 5 bases at J, with 13 bases between. This CDR3 has 13 amino acids. The CDR3, as DNA: TGTGCCAGCAGGGATGACAGGCGGACTGAAGCTTTCTTT. Residues: CASRDDRRTEAFF.

This clone was found once. V and J are TRBV15 and TRBJ2-7, with 10 bases identical to TRBD1. CDR1 is LNHNV, CDR2 YYDKDF, per germline (reference sequence). Trimming cost V 8 bases and J 3 bases; bases outside gene matches: 4. CDR3 length equals 13 residues. DNA of the CDR3: TGTGCCACCTCCCGGGACAGGGGCTACGAGCAGTACGTC. Translation: CATSRDRGYEQYV.

This chain connects TRBV28 to TRBJ1-4, with 8 bases matching TRBD1. V shed 5 bases, J shed 5 bases, and the junction held 1 base outside the gene matches. Germline lookup yields CDR1 MDHEN and CDR2 SYDVKM. CDR3 length equals 13 residues. Here the CDR3 reads CASSRTGNEKLFF. For the CDR3, the DNA is TGTGCCAGCAGTCGGACAGGGAATGAAAAACTGTTTTTT.

The chain couples TRBV6-5 to TRBJ2-3, with 11 bases aligning to TRBD2. The CDR3 is 16 amino acids. The junction had 7 bases not matched to a gene; V was cut back by 4 bases and J by 4 bases. Germline CDR1 is MNHEY and CDR2 is SVGAGI. CDR3 loop: CASSSLAGDLADTQYF. The CDR3 coding sequence is TGTGCCAGCAGTTCACTAGCGGGGGACTTGGCAGATACGCAGTATTTT.

The chain recombines TRBV5-1 with TRBJ1-6, with 7 bases aligning to TRBD1. V lost 0 bases and J lost 1; bases outside the gene matches: 7. Germline V gene lookup returns CDR1 SGHRS and CDR2 YFSETQ. The CDR3 has 18 residues. The CDR3 DNA is TGCGCCAGCAGCTTGGGACAGGGTCCGGGATCCTATAATTCACCCCTCCACTTT. It yields the protein CASSLGQGPGSYNSPLHF.

The CDR3 nucleotides read TGTGCCAGCAGTGAACCGACAGGAGGTGAGCAGTTCTTC. It specifies CASSEPTGGEQFF. The V gene is TRBV2, the J gene TRBJ2-1, with a possible D match to TRBD1 (6 bases). Germline CDR1 and CDR2: SNHLY and FYNNEI. Deletions cut 2 bases from V and 9 bases from J, with 11 bases between. The CDR3 consists of 13 residues.

The V and J genes are TRBV5-8 and TRBJ1-2; 12 bases are a match to TRBD1. The germline V gene has CDR1 SGHTS and CDR2 YDEGEE. V lost 4 bases and J lost 4; bases outside the gene matches: 11. The CDR3 runs to 17 residues. CDR3 DNA sequence: TGTGCCAGCAGCCGAGGGACAGGGGGCTCTAAATCCTATGGCTACACCTTC. It translates to CASSRGTGGSKSYGYTF.

This chain connects TRBV4-1 to TRBJ2-1; TRBD1 is a possible D gene (6 bases). Germline V gene data show CDR1 as MGHRA and CDR2 as YSYEKL. The V end was cut by 0 bases, the J end by 0 bases, with 6 bases between. This CDR3 is 15 amino acids long. The CDR3 is CASSQDRGSYNEQFF. The DNA of the CDR3 is TGCGCCAGCAGCCAAGACAGGGGCTCCTACAATGAGCAGTTCTTC.

This rearrangement joins TRBV27 to TRBJ1-1, with 9 bases matching TRBD1. The germline V gene encodes CDR1 MNHEY and CDR2 SMNVEV (reference sequence). J gave up 5 bases and V 3 bases, and 4 bases lay outside the gene matches. The CDR3 extends over 14 amino acids. The CDR3, as DNA: TGTGCCAGCAGTTTGGGACAGGGAGGGACTGAAGCTTTCTTT. It translates to CASSLGQGGTEAFF.

This rearrangement joins TRBV3-1 (or the pseudogene TRBV3-2) to TRBJ1-5, with D hard to call. Trimming took 0 bases from V and 3 from J, leaving 9 bases between them. The CDR3 runs to 15 residues. Germline-derived CDR1 and CDR2 are LGHDT and YNNKEL (reference sequence). The CDR3 is CASSQDFGPNQPQHF. For the CDR3, the DNA is TGTGCCAGCAGCCAAGATTTTGGCCCCAATCAGCCCCAGCATTTT.

The rearrangement joins TRBV7-2 to TRBJ1-1; 8 bases match TRBD1. The CDR3 has 14 residues. The J segment lost 6 bases and the V segment lost 4 bases, leaving 7 bases of the junction unmatched. From germline, CDR1 is SGHTA and CDR2 FQGNSA. DNA for the CDR3: TGTGCCAGCAGCTCAGACAGGGGAAAGTCTGAAGCTTTCTTT. Translated: CASSSDRGKSEAFF.

J is TRBJ2-3 and V is TRBV15; D remains unclear. The CDR3 runs to 14 residues. From germline, CDR1 is LNHNV and CDR2 YYDKDF (reference sequence). Trimming took 0 bases from V and 6 from J, leaving 10 bases between them. CDR3 DNA: TGTGCCACCAGCAGAGAGTACAGCAGCGATACGCAGTATTTT. Its translation: CATSREYSSDTQYF.

V usage is TRBV7-9 and J usage is TRBJ1-2, with a weak D call TRBD1 (5 bases). CDR1 and CDR2 (germline): SEHNR, FQNEAQ (reference sequence). CDR3 size: 14 residues. The germline V and J ends were trimmed by 5 bases and 2 bases, with 12 bases remaining between them. The CDR3 loop reads CASSPPGGNYGYTF. The CDR3 region has the DNA TGTGCCAGCAGCCCACCCGGGGGGAACTATGGCTACACCTTC.